This T cell receptor (beta chain) was observed in a study of CD8 T cells in Susac syndrome. TCR beta sequencing was performed on blood CD8+ and CD4+ T cells. Those who served as multiple sclerosis controls were treatment-naive patients with stable or active relapsing-remitting disease. TEMRA cells were FACS-enriched, with CD8+ and CD4+ T cells isolated negatively. Roughly 0.45 to 1 ug RNA was reverse transcribed with random hexamers. Coverage of TCR beta CDR3 amplification by immunoSEQ multiplex PCR extended to 54 Vbeta and 13 Jbeta. TCRdb ran MiXCR on the immunoSEQ multiplex PCR reads and lists one entry per CDR3 protein. Of fewer than 350,000 distinct CDR3 sequences listed, around 89% are singletons. The specimen sequenced was CD8+ T cells from PBMCs. The receptor was derived from a human donor with multiple sclerosis.

The CDR3 region has the DNA TGTGCCAGCAGCGTAGAGGGGGGGCCCCAAGAGACCCAGTACTTC. Amino acid sequence: CASSVEGGPQETQYF. This sequence joins TRBV9 and TRBJ2-5; D perhaps matches TRBD2 (7 bases). Germline V gene data show CDR1 as SGDLS and CDR2 as YYNGEE. The CDR3 sequence is 15 residues long. The V and J ends lost 0 bases and 1 base respectively, with 10 bases between them.